These 32 T cell receptor beta chains were sequenced from one sample in a study of shared T cell receptors in the human thymus. TCRdb's copy holds only in-frame clones and misses some; the assay was immunoSEQ multiplex PCR. The sample shows some 660,000 clones, around 87% of them seen only once. These records were also assigned to another study, of human thymus T cells.

Sequences were obtained from thymocytes. The receptors stem from a boy in the first two years of life with a congenital heart defect.

The rearrangement links TRBV25-1 to TRBJ2-7; 7 bases map to TRBD2. The CDR3 runs to 17 residues. CDR1 is MGHDK and CDR2 is SYGVNS in the germline V gene. V shed 4 bases and J 3 bases; nucleotides not matched to a gene: 15. In DNA, the CDR3 is TGTGCCAGCAGTGCCTCCCGGAAGGCGGGAGCCTTCTACGAGCAGTACTTC. This codes for CASSASRKAGAFYEQYF.

The rearrangement links TRBV7-9 to TRBJ2-5; 7 nucleotides agree with TRBD2. CDR3 length: 16 residues. With V trimmed by 5 bases and J by 3 bases, 12 bases remained unmatched. Germline V gene sequence: CDR1 SEHNR, CDR2 FQNEAQ (reference sequence). The CDR3: CASSAQRDWGKETQYF. The CDR3, as DNA: TGTGCCAGCAGCGCCCAGCGGGATTGGGGCAAAGAGACCCAGTACTTC.

This clone was recorded once. The chain is built from TRBV6-4 and TRBJ2-2; 12 bases agree with TRBD2. V shed 0 bases and J 4 bases; nucleotides not matched to a gene: 9. Germline V gene sequence: CDR1 MRHNA, CDR2 SNTAGT. CDR3 length equals 19 residues. In DNA form, the CDR3 reads TGTGCCAGCAGTGACTCGAAACTAGCGGGAGGCCATAGCACCGGGGAGCTGTTTTTT. This encodes CASSDSKLAGGHSTGELFF.

The V gene is TRBV30, the J gene TRBJ2-2, with TRBD1 identical over 7 bases. CDR1 is GTSNPN and CDR2 is SVGIG in the germline V gene (reference sequence). The length of the CDR3 is 17 residues. The junction had 9 bases not matched to a gene; V was cut back by 2 bases and J by 0 bases. CDR3 loop: CAWSFSPGTANTGELFF. The DNA for the CDR3 is TGTGCCTGGAGTTTCTCCCCCGGGACAGCGAACACCGGGGAGCTGTTTTTT.

V usage is TRBV25-1 and J usage is TRBJ2-2; 10 bases match TRBD1. The ends lost 4 bases at V and 5 bases at J; junction bases unmatched: 7. The CDR3 has 16 residues. From germline, CDR1 is MGHDK and CDR2 SYGVNS. The CDR3 loop reads CASSASWTGGTGELFF. The DNA of the CDR3 is TGTGCCAGCAGTGCAAGTTGGACAGGGGGGACCGGGGAGCTGTTTTTT.

This clone was counted a single time. The J gene is TRBJ1-5, the V gene TRBV7-2, with 9 bases fitting TRBD1. The V gene end was trimmed by 5 bases and the J gene end by 0 bases; junction bases not matched to a gene: 11. Germline values: CDR1 SGHTA, CDR2 FQGNSA. The CDR3 spans 18 residues. CDR3 nucleotides: TGTGCCAGCAGCATCGGACAGGGGCCCCCGTATAGCAATCAGCCCCAGCATTTT. This sequence encodes CASSIGQGPPYSNQPQHF.

The V and J genes are TRBV10-3 and TRBJ1-2; D is unresolved. Trimming took 3 bases from V and 0 from J, leaving 8 bases between them. This CDR3 has 14 residues. The germline V gene has CDR1 ENHRY and CDR2 SYGVKD. CDR3 region: CAISDGRSNYGYTF. As DNA, the CDR3 is TGTGCCATCAGTGATGGCAGGTCTAACTATGGCTACACCTTC.

There are a few counts of this clone. The chain combines TRBV13 with TRBJ2-3; TRBD2 matches 8 bases. Germline assignment: CDR1 PRHDT and CDR2 FYEKMQ (reference sequence). The CDR3 covers 15 residues. V shed 2 bases, J shed 4 bases, and the junction held 5 bases outside the gene matches. The DNA for the CDR3 is TGTGCCAGCAGCTTACGATTAGCGGGGTCAGATACGCAGTATTTT. Protein sequence: CASSLRLAGSDTQYF.

CDR3 bases: TGTGCCAGCAGTTACCCACACAGGGAGGGTAAACATTTT. The encoded protein is CASSYPHREGKHF. The chain carries TRBV6-6 and TRBJ1-5; D is possibly TRBD1 (6 bases). Germline CDR1 MNHNY, CDR2 SVGAGI (reference sequence). The CDR3 covers 13 residues. V lost 2 bases and J 16 bases, leaving 18 bases between the germline ends.

The rearrangement links TRBV27 to TRBJ2-6, with 10 bases identical to TRBD1. V dropped 4 bases and J dropped 2; count of bases not matched to a gene: 2. Germline CDR1 MNHEY, CDR2 SMNVEV (reference sequence). This CDR3 comprises 16 residues. The CDR3 here is CASSWDRGPGANVLTF. The CDR3 region has the DNA TGTGCCAGCAGTTGGGACAGGGGACCTGGGGCCAACGTCCTGACTTTC.

The chain combines TRBV29-1 with TRBJ1-5, with TRBD1 as a possible D gene (5 bases). CDR1 and CDR2 from the germline V gene are SQVTM and ANQGSEA. Trimming took 4 bases from V and 6 from J, leaving 13 bases between them. The CDR3 contains 13 residues. CDR3 sequence reads: CSVGGQGGQPQHF. Here the CDR3 DNA reads TGCAGCGTTGGTGGGCAGGGAGGTCAGCCCCAGCATTTT.

This chain connects TRBV5-4 to TRBJ1-1, with 8 bases aligning to TRBD1. The CDR3 is made up of 18 amino acids. V lost 4 bases to trimming and J lost 1 base; unmatched junction nucleotides: 15. The germline gives CDR1 SGHNT, CDR2 YYREEE (reference sequence). The CDR3: CASSLLPRQGYKNTEAFF. In nucleotides, the CDR3 is TGTGCCAGCAGCCTTCTGCCACGACAGGGGTATAAGAACACTGAAGCTTTCTTT.

On this clone itself: This CDR3 is also generated by other DNA sequences in the sample. The V and J genes are TRBV4-3 and TRBJ2-1; 8 nucleotides line up with TRBD2. The CDR3 totals 15 residues. From germline, CDR1 is LGHNA and CDR2 YSLEER. With 1 base clipped from V and 3 bases from J, the junction kept 2 bases outside the gene matches. The CDR3 region is CASSQAAGGYNEQFF. The CDR3 nucleotides are TGCGCCAGCAGCCAAGCGGCGGGGGGCTACAATGAGCAGTTCTTC.

The genes are TRBV12-5 and TRBJ2-1; 8 nucleotides agree with TRBD1. This CDR3 is 15 amino acids long. The germline V gene encodes CDR1 LGHNT and CDR2 FRNRAP. The ends lost 6 bases at V and 0 bases at J; junction bases unmatched: 4. In nucleotides, the CDR3 is TGTGCTAGTGGCAAAGACAGGGGCTCCTACAATGAGCAGTTCTTC. Translation: CASGKDRGSYNEQFF.

This clone was recorded only once. The rearrangement joins TRBV19 to TRBJ2-7, with 9 nucleotides matching TRBD1. V gave up 5 bases and J gave up 3 bases; unmatched junction bases: 20. Germline V gene sequence: CDR1 LNHDA, CDR2 SQIVND (reference sequence). This CDR3 is built from 19 residues. CDR3 nucleotide sequence: TGTGCCAGTAGTTCCACCATAAGGCCGGGACAGGGAATCAGCTACGAGCAGTACTTC. This gives the protein CASSSTIRPGQGISYEQYF.

The chain employs TRBV20-1 and TRBJ1-4; D is uncertain. CDR3 length equals 11 residues. V shed 4 bases and J shed 10 bases, with 10 bases lying between them. Germline CDR1 DFQATT, CDR2 SNEGSKA (reference sequence). CDR3 nucleotides: TGCAGTGCTATCAAGGGAGGAAAACTGTTTTTT. Translated: CSAIKGGKLFF.

The V gene is TRBV4-1, the J gene TRBJ2-1, with a possible D match to TRBD2 (5 bases). The length of the CDR3 is 17 residues. The V gene lost 1 base and the J gene lost 5 bases, with 18 bases spanning the gap. CDR1 MGHRA and CDR2 YSYEKL come from the germline V gene. CDR3 DNA sequence: TGCGCCAGCAGCCAAGTTTTTCCGCGGAGGAACGACAATGAGCAGTTCTTC. It codes for CASSQVFPRRNDNEQFF.

This clone has just a few counts. This sequence joins TRBV18 and TRBJ2-7; D is unresolved. V was shortened by 2 bases and J by 2 bases, with 10 bases between the two germline ends. This CDR3 spans 14 amino acids. Germline assignment: CDR1 KGHSH and CDR2 LQKENI. This CDR3 is CASSPTGQAYEQYF. In DNA, the CDR3 is TGTGCCAGCTCACCAACTGGGCAAGCCTACGAGCAGTACTTC. Based on the CDR3 plus reference TRBV18 and TRBJ2-7, the full variable domain is NAGVMQNPRHLVRRRGQEARLRCSPMKGHSHVYWYRQLPEEGLKFMVYLQKENIIDESGMPKERFSAEFPKEGPSILRIQQVVRGDSAAYFCASSPTGQAYEQYFGPGTRLTVT.

The V and J genes are TRBV9 and TRBJ1-3, with 9 bases that match TRBD1. V dropped 3 bases and J dropped 2; count of bases not matched to a gene: 6. From germline, CDR1 is SGDLS and CDR2 YYNGEE. This CDR3 has 16 residues. The CDR3 sequence is CASSAAGQGTGNTIYF. The CDR3 bases are TGTGCCAGCAGCGCTGCGGGACAGGGCACTGGAAACACCATATATTTT.

This chain joins TRBV5-1 and TRBJ2-3; D is unclear. From germline, CDR1 is SGHRS and CDR2 YFSETQ. Deletions cut 2 bases from V and 2 bases from J, with 15 bases between. The CDR3 has 16 residues. In nucleotides, the CDR3 is TGCGCCAGCAGCTTTTTAGCATCCATCTCCACAGATACGCAGTATTTT. Translated: CASSFLASISTDTQYF. The full variable domain, its missing parts supplied by reference TRBV5-1 and TRBJ2-3, is KAGVTQTPRYLIKTRGQQVTLSCSPISGHRSVSWYQQTPGQGLQFLFEYFSETQRNKGNFPGRFSGRQFSNSRSEMNVSTLELGDSALYLCASSFLASISTDTQYFGPGTRLTVL.

The V call is TRBV11-2, the J call TRBJ2-1; TRBD1 is a possible D gene (5 bases). Trimming took 5 bases from V and 3 from J, leaving 11 bases between them. This CDR3 comprises 14 residues. Germline CDR1 and CDR2: SGHAT and FQNNGV. The CDR3 nucleotides are TGTGCCAGCAGCATGGACAAAAACTACAATGAGCAGTTCTTC. Protein sequence: CASSMDKNYNEQFF.

The chain is built from TRBV19 and TRBJ1-1; D perhaps matches TRBD1 (5 bases). V was shortened by 2 bases and J by 5 bases, with 15 bases between the two germline ends. The germline V gene encodes CDR1 LNHDA and CDR2 SQIVND (reference sequence). The CDR3 covers 15 residues. This CDR3 reads CASSIRFGGLTEAFF. CDR3 nucleotides: TGTGCCAGTAGTATAAGATTCGGGGGTCTAACTGAAGCTTTCTTT.

The chain employs TRBV5-4 and TRBJ2-1; 9 positions match TRBD2. From germline, CDR1 is SGHNT and CDR2 YYREEE (reference sequence). CDR3 length: 16 residues. V shed 2 bases, J shed 2 bases, and the junction held 5 bases outside the gene matches. The CDR3 bases are TGTGCCAGCAGCTTCATAGCGGGAGCCACCTACAATGAGCAGTTCTTC. Its protein is CASSFIAGATYNEQFF.

The J gene is TRBJ2-7, the V gene TRBV2, with D tentatively TRBD2 (5 bases). In germline, CDR1 is SNHLY, CDR2 FYNNEI. Trimming stripped 0 bases from V and 5 bases from J, with 20 bases between. The length of the CDR3 is 17 residues. CDR3 sequence reads: CASSEAAVLRGRDEQYF. In DNA, the CDR3 is TGTGCCAGCAGTGAAGCTGCGGTTCTTAGAGGGAGAGACGAGCAGTACTTC.

The chain carries TRBV5-1 and TRBJ2-7; 10 bases fit TRBD2. This CDR3 has 16 residues. The germline V gene encodes CDR1 SGHRS and CDR2 YFSETQ. After removal of 4 bases from V and 0 bases from J, the junction contained 7 bases not matched to a gene. This chain's CDR3 is CASSPQAGGSSYEQYF. The CDR3 nucleotides are TGCGCCAGCAGCCCCCAAGCGGGAGGGTCCTCCTACGAGCAGTACTTC.

This clone came up once. The sample carries other DNA sequences with the same CDR3. V and J are TRBV18 and TRBJ1-5; a weak D match, TRBD1 (5 bases). Germline-derived CDR1 and CDR2 are KGHSH and LQKENI. With 2 bases removed from V and 5 bases from J, the gap between germline ends came to 7 bases. This CDR3 is 13 amino acids long. The CDR3 bases are TGTGCCAGCTCACCAGGGGGGTATCAGCCCCAGCATTTT. Amino acid sequence: CASSPGGYQPQHF.

This chain uses TRBV30 with TRBJ2-5, with a possible D match to TRBD1 (5 bases). The germline V gene has CDR1 GTSNPN and CDR2 SVGIG (reference sequence). CDR3 length equals 11 residues. Trimming took off 4 bases at V and 7 bases at J, with 10 bases between the two ends. CDR3 loop: CAWKNRGTQYF. The CDR3 region has the DNA TGTGCCTGGAAAAATAGGGGGACCCAGTACTTC.

Here the CDR3 reads CASKPAELYEQYF. The DNA of the CDR3 is TGTGCCAGCAAGCCCGCCGAACTCTACGAGCAGTACTTC. The chain recombines TRBV28 with TRBJ2-7, with D hard to call. The germline V and J ends were trimmed by 7 bases and 3 bases, with 13 bases remaining between them. This CDR3 contains 13 residues. CDR1 and CDR2 (germline): MDHEN, SYDVKM.

The chain combines TRBV5-1 with TRBJ2-7, with D maybe TRBD2 (6 bases). The CDR3 runs to 15 residues. Germline lookup yields CDR1 SGHRS and CDR2 YFSETQ. V was pared by 3 bases and J by 3 bases, with 16 bases between. The chain's CDR3 is CASSWAGRKGYEQYF. The DNA for the CDR3 is TGCGCCAGCAGCTGGGCGGGACGGAAGGGCTACGAGCAGTACTTC.

The rearrangement links TRBV6-6 to TRBJ1-1; D unclear. CDR3 size: 15 residues. With 0 bases removed from V and 0 bases from J, the gap between germline ends came to 8 bases. Germline V gene data show CDR1 as MNHNY and CDR2 as SVGAGI (reference sequence). For the CDR3, the DNA is TGTGCCAGCAGTTACTCGGTGAAGCTGAACACTGAAGCTTTCTTT. The encoded protein is CASSYSVKLNTEAFF.

This clone occurred a few times. The CDR3 DNA sequence: TGTGCCAGCAGCTTAGCGACAGGGAACGAGCAGTACTTC. Its protein product is CASSLATGNEQYF. V and J are TRBV7-8 and TRBJ2-7; 7 positions match TRBD1. V dropped 0 bases and J dropped 5; count of bases not matched to a gene: 1. Germline V gene sequence: CDR1 SGHVS, CDR2 FQNEAQ. The CDR3 spans 13 residues. Using reference TRBV7-8 and TRBJ2-7 for the parts outside the CDR3, the full variable domain is GAGVSQSPRYKVAKRGQDVALRCDPISGHVSLFWYQQALGQGPEFLTYFQNEAQLDKSGLPSDRFFAERPEGSVSTLKIQRTQQEDSAVYLCASSLATGNEQYFGPGTRLTVT.

The table lists this clone with a few counts. V and J are TRBV9 and TRBJ1-3, with a tentative D call TRBD1 (5 bases). Between the trimmed V and J ends, which lost 3 bases and 0 bases, there was a span of 13 bases. CDR1 and CDR2 from the germline V gene are SGDLS and YYNGEE. This CDR3 region has 16 residues. CDR3 protein: CASSAHRTSSGNTIYF. CDR3 DNA: TGTGCCAGCAGCGCCCACAGGACATCCTCTGGAAACACCATATATTTT. Variable domain in full (rest from reference TRBV9 and TRBJ1-3): DSGVTQTPKHLITATGQRVTLRCSPRSGDLSVYWYQQSLDQGLQFLIQYYNGEERAKGNILERFSAQQFPDLHSELNLSSLELGDSALYFCASSAHRTSSGNTIYFGEGSWLTVV.